This T cell receptor beta chain derives from a study of blood T cell repertoires in COVID-19. Overall study: COVID-19 samples from acute and convalescent phases originated in the United States, Italy and Spain. In each case, the material was cDNA or gDNA derived from T cells, B-cell-depleted T cells, or PBMCs.

In the source study's methods: Amplifying reference gene primers gave estimates of nucleated cell counts. Sequencing used immunoSEQ multiplex PCR; TCRdb keeps in-frame clones, though not all of them. The DNA gave D and trimming, while V, J and clone size come from that table. The table includes approximately 180,000 clones, 70% to 90% detected once. The germline CDR1 and CDR2 sequences are SGDLS and YYNGEE. V was shortened by 0 bases and J by 5 bases, with 8 bases between the two germline ends. The CDR3 runs 13 residues. The gene calls are TRBV9 and TRBJ2-5; unclear D gene. The material sequenced was peripheral blood. The receptor comes from a human donor with active or convalescent COVID-19. The donor label of this sample is uncertain. The CDR3 DNA reads as TGTGCCAGCAGCGTAGGGTCCCGGGAGACCCAGTACTTC. This codes for CASSVGSRETQYF.